The sample holds many counts of the clone carrying this TCR beta chain. TCRdb itself ran the 5' RACE reads through MiXCR, one entry per CDR3 protein. Found here are under 80,000 distinct CDR3 sequences, 4% to 6% of them singletons; the top ten hold less than 3.5%. This specimen comes from a study of neurological immune-mediated disorders. Germline assignment: CDR1 WNHNN and CDR2 SYGVQD (reference sequence). Trimming at V came to 4 bases and at J to 5 bases, leaving 1 base not matched to a gene. The CDR3 has 13 amino acids. The chain employs TRBV10-1 and TRBJ2-2, with 7 bases identical to TRBD1. Sequenced sample: PBMCs. This TCR came from a woman in her forties or fifties with multiple sclerosis. The CDR3 reads CASSGRGTGELFF. CDR3 DNA: TGCGCCAGCAGTGGCAGGGGGACCGGGGAGCTGTTTTTT.